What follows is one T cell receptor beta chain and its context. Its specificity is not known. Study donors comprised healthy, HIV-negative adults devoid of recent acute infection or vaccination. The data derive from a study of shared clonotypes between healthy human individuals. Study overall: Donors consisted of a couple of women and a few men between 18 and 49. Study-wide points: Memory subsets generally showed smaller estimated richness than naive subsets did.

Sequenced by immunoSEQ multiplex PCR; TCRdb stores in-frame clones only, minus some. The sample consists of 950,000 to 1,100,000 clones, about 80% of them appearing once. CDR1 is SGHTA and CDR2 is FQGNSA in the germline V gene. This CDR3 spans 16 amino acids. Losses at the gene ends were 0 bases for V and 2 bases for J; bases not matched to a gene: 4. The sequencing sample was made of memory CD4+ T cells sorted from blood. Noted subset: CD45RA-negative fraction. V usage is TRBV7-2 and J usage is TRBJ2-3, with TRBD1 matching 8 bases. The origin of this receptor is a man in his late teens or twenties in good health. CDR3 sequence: CASSLARTGFTDTQYF. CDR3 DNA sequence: TGTGCCAGCAGCTTAGCGAGGACAGGGTTCACAGATACGCAGTATTTT.